A single sample gave rise to the 14 T cell receptor beta chains below, sequenced in a study of cytomegalovirus exposure and HLA in healthy donors. The PCR ran on 60 Vbeta and 13 Jbeta primers. Profiling relied on immunoSEQ multiplex PCR, and the TCRdb table lists in-frame clones only, not all of them. The sample holds roughly 180,000 clones; around four fifths are singletons and the top ten take roughly 1.4%. Sequencing was done on a sample of PBMCs. These receptor sequences come from a young woman in good health and CMV-seropositive.

This sequence joins TRBV6-5 and TRBJ2-2; D unclear. The CDR3 loop spans 16 amino acids. Germline loops: CDR1 MNHEY, CDR2 SVGAGI. Deletions cut 2 bases from V and 4 bases from J, with 14 bases between. In DNA form, the CDR3 reads TGTGCCAGCAGTTACAACGGAGAGATAGGCACCGGGGAGCTGTTTTTT. Encoded protein: CASSYNGEIGTGELFF.

The chain recombines TRBV19 with TRBJ2-2; the D gene is possibly TRBD2 (5 bases). The CDR3 runs to 15 residues. V was shortened by 5 bases and J by 1 base, with 11 bases between the two germline ends. CDR1 LNHDA and CDR2 SQIVND come from the germline V gene (reference sequence). CDR3 sequence (DNA): TGTGCCAGTAGTTTTCTCAGCGGGAACACCGGGGAGCTGTTTTTT. Protein product: CASSFLSGNTGELFF.

This chain connects TRBV5-5 to TRBJ1-2, with 9 bases aligning to TRBD1. V was clipped by 4 bases and J by 5 bases; unmatched bases: 15. The CDR3 sequence is 17 residues long. CDR1 is SGHKS and CDR2 is YYEKEE in the germline V gene (reference sequence). Written as DNA, the CDR3 is TGTGCCAGCAGCAGGCCCGGGACAGGGCAACCCACTTATGGCTACACCTTC. Encoded protein: CASSRPGTGQPTYGYTF.

V gene TRBV6-5 combines with J gene TRBJ1-5; D is possibly TRBD1 (6 bases). Trimming took 6 bases from V and 0 from J, leaving 12 bases between them. CDR1 is MNHEY and CDR2 is SVGAGI in the germline V gene. The CDR3 has 15 amino acids. The CDR3 loop reads CASRKGTNSNQPQHF. The CDR3 nucleotides read TGTGCCAGCAGAAAGGGGACAAATAGCAATCAGCCCCAGCATTTT.

This clone came up a few times. The chain is built from TRBV5-8 and TRBJ2-2; 7 nucleotides match TRBD1. Germline CDR1 SGHTS, CDR2 YDEGEE. The CDR3 extends over 17 amino acids. With V trimmed by 4 bases and J by 3 bases, 12 bases remained unmatched. CDR3 bases: TGTGCCAGCAGCCTCCCCTGGGGACAGATTGACACCGGGGAGCTGTTTTTT. This encodes CASSLPWGQIDTGELFF.

This chain joins TRBV5-6 and TRBJ2-7; D gene ambiguous. Germline V gene data show CDR1 as SGHDT and CDR2 as YYEEEE. The CDR3 extends over 12 amino acids. Trimming took off 6 bases at V and 2 bases at J, with 9 bases between the two ends. The DNA of the CDR3 is TGTGCCAGCAAAAGGCAGGCCTACGAGCAGTACTTC. Its translation: CASKRQAYEQYF.

V is TRBV6-6 and J is TRBJ2-7; D may be TRBD2 (5 bases). The CDR3 sequence is 11 residues long. V lost 7 bases, J lost 5 bases, and 9 bases lay in between. Germline CDR1 reads MNHNY; CDR2 reads SVGAGI (reference sequence). This CDR3 is CASNSGNEQYF. CDR3 bases: TGTGCCAGCAACTCCGGGAACGAGCAGTACTTC.

V usage is TRBV7-6 and J usage is TRBJ1-5, with TRBD1 matching over 7 bases. The CDR3 has 14 amino acids. The germline CDR1 and CDR2 sequences are SGHVS and FNYEAQ. The V gene end was trimmed by 5 bases and the J gene end by 2 bases; junction bases not matched to a gene: 3. The CDR3 here is CASSHGQGNQPQHF. The CDR3 DNA sequence: TGTGCCAGCAGCCATGGACAGGGCAATCAGCCCCAGCATTTT.

The chain employs TRBV7-3 and TRBJ1-2; D gene unclear. V was cut by 0 bases and J by 8 bases, with 10 bases left in between. The germline CDR1 and CDR2 sequences are SGHTA and FQGTGA. The CDR3 runs to 13 residues. CDR3 loop: CASSLTVSGGYTF. CDR3 nucleotide sequence: TGTGCCAGCAGCTTAACGGTCTCGGGGGGCTACACCTTC.

V is TRBV15 and J is TRBJ1-2; no firm D call. The V gene lost 0 bases and the J gene lost 0 bases, with 14 bases spanning the gap. The CDR3 loop spans 17 amino acids. Germline V lookup: CDR1 LNHNV, CDR2 YYDKDF (reference sequence). Here the CDR3 DNA reads TGTGCCACCAGCAGAGATAACGCCGCACGAGCTAACTATGGCTACACCTTC. Its translation is CATSRDNAARANYGYTF. The complete variable domain, with remaining parts taken from reference TRBV15 and TRBJ1-2, reads DAMVIQNPRYQVTQFGKPVTLSCSQTLNHNVMYWYQQKSSQAPKLLFHYYDKDFNNEADTPDNFQSRRPNTSFCFLDIRSPGLGDTAMYLCATSRDNAARANYGYTFGSGTRLTVV.

The genes are TRBV28 and TRBJ2-5; no clear D gene. V gave up 2 bases and J gave up 2 bases, with 12 bases separating them. The CDR3 extends over 15 amino acids. The V gene's germline CDR1 is MDHEN and CDR2 SYDVKM. The CDR3 DNA reads as TGTGCCAGCAGTTTAGGAACAGCTAAACAAGAGACCCAGTACTTC. Encoded protein: CASSLGTAKQETQYF.

V usage is TRBV7-2 and J usage is TRBJ1-2; TRBD1 is a possible D gene (5 bases). V dropped 0 bases and J dropped 7 bases, with 24 bases sitting between them. Germline V gene sequence: CDR1 SGHTA, CDR2 FQGNSA. CDR3 length: 18 amino acids. The CDR3 bases are TGTGCCAGCAGCTTAGCGTCCGGATTGGGGCTTGGGGGGGGTGGCTACACCTTC. Protein product: CASSLASGLGLGGGGYTF. Full variable domain (rest looked up from reference TRBV7-2 and TRBJ1-2): GAGVSQSPSNKVTEKGKDVELRCDPISGHTALYWYRQSLGQGLEFLIYFQGNSAPDKSGLPSDRFSAERTGGSVSTLTIQRTQQEDSAVYLCASSLASGLGLGGGGYTFGSGTRLTVV.

The chain combines TRBV13 with TRBJ2-5; 11 positions match TRBD1. The CDR3 length is 19 residues. Germline CDR1 PRHDT, CDR2 FYEKMQ (reference sequence). With V trimmed by 1 base and J by 4 bases, 14 bases remained unmatched. CDR3 amino acids: CASSLVLEGGQGAGETQYF. CDR3 in DNA: TGTGCCAGCAGCTTAGTTCTTGAGGGTGGACAGGGGGCGGGAGAGACCCAGTACTTC.

The CDR3 is CASSPGTGDANYGYTF. The DNA for the CDR3 is TGTGCCAGCAGCCCAGGAACAGGAGATGCTAACTATGGCTACACCTTC. The rearrangement links TRBV5-6 to TRBJ1-2; D is perhaps TRBD1 (5 bases). The germline CDR1 and CDR2 sequences are SGHDT and YYEEEE. The germline V and J ends were trimmed by 4 bases and 0 bases, with 16 bases remaining between them. The CDR3 runs to 16 residues.